Listed below are T cell receptor beta chains from one sample, sequenced in a study of T cell responses to AZD1222 COVID-19 vaccine. Using immunoSEQ multiplex PCR, the repertoire was profiled, and TCRdb retains in-frame clones only, with some absent. The sample carries 90,000 to 120,000 clones, around 90% recorded once. Source: peripheral blood, taken on day 0 of AZD1222 vaccination. Source of these receptors: an adult in good health. Both conserved end residues are part of each CDR3. The D gene is left open where the match is weak. The size entry is marked missing in some rows and otherwise reads once, few, many or a size class.

D gene	clone size	V gene	J gene	CDR3 DNA	CDR3 protein
-	-	TRBV12-3/TRBV12-4	TRBJ1-1	TGTGCCAGCAGGGTTTCGGATCGGGGGAGAGCTTTCTTT	CASRVSDRGRAFF
-	-	TRBV9	TRBJ1-3	TGTGCCAGCAGCGTAGATCACGGGGCTGGAAACACCATATATTTT	CASSVDHGAGNTIYF
TRBD2	-	TRBV18	TRBJ2-3	TGTGCCAGCTCACCTCTTCCGGCGGGAGCCAGAGATACGCAGTATTTT	CASSPLPAGARDTQYF
-	-	TRBV5-4	TRBJ1-6	TGTGCCAGCAGCTTCGGGGAAACGAAATATAATTCACCCCTCCACTTT	CASSFGETKYNSPLHF
-	-	TRBV24-1	TRBJ1-1	TGTGCCACGTCCGGGGCGCCGAGCACTGAAGCTTTCTTT	CATSGAPSTEAFF
TRBD1	-	TRBV23-1	TRBJ2-5	TGCGCCAGCAGTCAATCTCCCTATTGGACAGGGTCCCAAGAGACCCAGTACTTC	CASSQSPYWTGSQETQYF
TRBD1	-	TRBV28	TRBJ2-5	TGTGCCAGCAGTTACCGACAGGGTATCCAAGAGACCCAGTACTTC	CASSYRQGIQETQYF
TRBD1	-	TRBV7-9	TRBJ1-2	TGTGCCAGCAGCTCACAGGGGGATGGCTACACCTTC	CASSSQGDGYTF
-	-	TRBV14	TRBJ1-2	TGTGCCAGCAGCCAAGACAGGTCCTATGGCTACACCTTC	CASSQDRSYGYTF
TRBD1	-	TRBV4-2	TRBJ1-3	TGTGCCAGCAGCCAAGCCAGGGACAGCTCTGGAAACACCATATATTTT	CASSQARDSSGNTIYF
TRBD2	-	TRBV7-3	TRBJ2-3	TGTGCCAGCAGCGAACCTTTGGTCGCGGGAGAGCTGGGCACAGATACGCAGTATTTT	CASSEPLVAGELGTDTQYF
TRBD1	-	TRBV5-1	TRBJ1-1	TGCGCCAGCAGCACGGGACAGGGATCAGAGGCTTTCTTT	CASSTGQGSEAFF
-	-	TRBV2	TRBJ1-4	TGTGCCAGCACTGCGGGGGGTGAAAAACTGTTTTTT	CASTAGGEKLFF
TRBD2	-	TRBV30	TRBJ2-1	TGTGCCTGGGGACTAGGGACGGGAGGGTCGGATGAGCAGTTCTTC	CAWGLGTGGSDEQFF
-	-	TRBV28	TRBJ1-4	TGTGCCAGCAGTGCGCCGGGTCCCGGGGATGAAAAACTGTTTTTT	CASSAPGPGDEKLFF
-	-	TRBV6-2/TRBV6-3	TRBJ2-7	TGTGCCAGCAGTTACTTTACGTGGACTGGGGGAAAGGAGCAGTACTTC	CASSYFTWTGGKEQYF
TRBD1	-	TRBV19	TRBJ1-1	TGTGCCAGCCGAGGGACAGGGAGAACTGAAGCTTTCTTT	CASRGTGRTEAFF
-	once	TRBV9	TRBJ2-2	TGTGCCAGCAGCGTGGACAGTCACGGGGAGCTGTTTTTT	CASSVDSHGELFF
TRBD1	few	TRBV4-2	TRBJ1-2	TGTGCCAGCAGCCGGGACAGGGGGTACTATGGCTACACCTTC	CASSRDRGYYGYTF
TRBD1	-	TRBV29-1	TRBJ2-3	TGCAGCGTTGAGGGGACAGGGAGCACAGATACGCAGTATTTT	CSVEGTGSTDTQYF
-	once	TRBV19	TRBJ2-7	TGTGCCAGTAGTACCGACCAGGGAGGATACGAGCAGTACTTC	CASSTDQGGYEQYF
TRBD1	-	TRBV19	TRBJ2-1	TGTGCCAGTAGTCTACAGGGGGCGGTGGGAGACAATGAGCAGTTCTTC	CASSLQGAVGDNEQFF
-	-	TRBV5-1	TRBJ2-5	TGCGCCAGCAGCCCCGACGGGGGTATGGAGACCCAGTACTTC	CASSPDGGMETQYF
-	-	TRBV27	TRBJ1-2	TGTGCCAGCGCTATATCGGGCCAGGTCTATGGCTACACCTTC	CASAISGQVYGYTF
-	-	TRBV27	TRBJ1-5	TGTGCCAGCAGTTTTGACAGCCTTAGCAATCAGCCCCAGCATTTT	CASSFDSLSNQPQHF
-	-	TRBV7-8	TRBJ1-5	TGTGCCAGCAGCCGTGGGGGGCAGCGCAATCAGCCCCAGCATTTT	CASSRGGQRNQPQHF
-	-	TRBV11-3	TRBJ2-2	TGTGCCAGCAGCCCTGTCGGAGGCACCGGGGAGCTGTTTTTT	CASSPVGGTGELFF
-	-	TRBV5-1	TRBJ2-5	TGCGCCAGCAGCTTGGTTATGTCAGTCCAAGAGACCCAGTACTTC	CASSLVMSVQETQYF
TRBD1	-	TRBV19	TRBJ1-2	TGTGCCAGTAAACAGCCAGAAAAGCAGGGGACAGGAGGCTACACCTTC	CASKQPEKQGTGGYTF
-	-	TRBV5-4	TRBJ1-6	TGTGCCAGCAGCTTGAGGATAGGGAATTCACCCCTCCACTTT	CASSLRIGNSPLHF
-	-	TRBV24-1	TRBJ1-6	TGTGCCGCCTCTAATGGAAATTCACCCCTCCACTTT	CAASNGNSPLHF
TRBD1	-	TRBV2	TRBJ1-4	TGTGCCAGCAACCCGACAGGGAATGAAAAACTGTTTTTT	CASNPTGNEKLFF
-	-	TRBV27	TRBJ2-1	TGTGCCACCTCTCGGTTATCCTACAATGAGCAGTTCTTC	CATSRLSYNEQFF
TRBD1	once	TRBV28	TRBJ1-5	TGTGCCAGCAGTTCACCCCGATCGGACAGGGCGATGGATCAGCCCCAGCATTTT	CASSSPRSDRAMDQPQHF
-	-	TRBV7-3	TRBJ2-6	TGTGCCAGCAGCCCCTCTGGGGCCAACGTCCTGACTTTC	CASSPSGANVLTF
TRBD1	-	TRBV19	TRBJ1-2	TGTGCCAGTACCAAAGACAGGGGAGGTGACTATGGCTACACCTTC	CASTKDRGGDYGYTF
-	-	TRBV4-2	TRBJ1-2	TGTGCCAGCAGCCACCCGGGACGGAACTATGGCTACACCTTC	CASSHPGRNYGYTF